The count of the clone carrying this T cell receptor (beta chain) is one. This sample was taken from a study of blood T cell repertoires in COVID-19. CDR1 and CDR2 from the germline V gene are KGHSH and LQKENI. Trimming took 0 bases from V and 4 from J, leaving 10 bases between them. CDR3 size: 14 residues. As handled by the study authors: From reference gene primer amplification, estimates of nucleated cell counts were derived. The assay was immunoSEQ multiplex PCR, and TCRdb's table has in-frame clones only and misses some. V, J and clone size reflect that table, while D and trimming were determined from the DNA. The data contain about 74,000 clones, approximately 86% of them seen just once; the ten biggest clones take up 1.5% to 2.5%.

This rearrangement joins TRBV18 to TRBJ2-7; D is uncertain. Source material: peripheral blood. This receptor was taken from a woman at least 80 years old with active or convalescent COVID-19. CDR3 sequence: CASSPPSAGYEQYF. In DNA form, the CDR3 reads TGTGCCAGCTCACCACCGTCCGCCGGGTACGAGCAGTACTTC. The full variable domain, with the rest looked up from reference TRBV18 and TRBJ2-7, is NAGVMQNPRHLVRRRGQEARLRCSPMKGHSHVYWYRQLPEEGLKFMVYLQKENIIDESGMPKERFSAEFPKEGPSILRIQQVVRGDSAAYFCASSPPSAGYEQYFGPGTRLTVT.